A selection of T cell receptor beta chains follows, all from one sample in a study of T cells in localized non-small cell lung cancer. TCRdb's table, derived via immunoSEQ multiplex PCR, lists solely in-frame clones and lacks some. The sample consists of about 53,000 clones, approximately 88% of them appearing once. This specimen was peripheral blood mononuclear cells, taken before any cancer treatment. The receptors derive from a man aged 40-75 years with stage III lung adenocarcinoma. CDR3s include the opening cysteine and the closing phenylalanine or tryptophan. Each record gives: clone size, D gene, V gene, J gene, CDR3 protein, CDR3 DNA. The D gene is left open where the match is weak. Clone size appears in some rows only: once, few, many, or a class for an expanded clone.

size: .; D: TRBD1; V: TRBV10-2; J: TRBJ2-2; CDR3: CASKGQWTGELFF; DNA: TGCGCCAGCAAGGGACAGTGGACCGGGGAGCTGTTTTTT
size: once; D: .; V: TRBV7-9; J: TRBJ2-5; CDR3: CASSSTHVGGLETQYF; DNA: TGTGCCAGCAGCTCCACCCACGTCGGGGGCTTAGAGACCCAGTACTTC
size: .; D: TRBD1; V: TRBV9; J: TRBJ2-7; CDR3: CASSVGTGIAYEQYF; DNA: TGTGCCAGCAGCGTGGGGACAGGGATTGCCTACGAGCAGTACTTC
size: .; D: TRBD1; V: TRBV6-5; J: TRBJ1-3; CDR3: CATVEGASSGNTIYF; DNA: TGTGCCACAGTAGAGGGGGCCAGCTCTGGAAACACCATATATTTT
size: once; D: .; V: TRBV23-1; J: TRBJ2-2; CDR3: CASSQSVRPGHRGAVF; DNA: TGCGCCAGCAGTCAATCGGTAAGGCCGGGACACCGGGGAGCTGTTTTT
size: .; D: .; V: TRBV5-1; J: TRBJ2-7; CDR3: CASSWRGEQYF; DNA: TGCGCCAGCAGCTGGAGGGGCGAGCAGTACTTC
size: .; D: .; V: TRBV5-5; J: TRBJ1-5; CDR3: CASSLGQLGNQPQHF; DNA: TGTGCCAGCAGCTTGGGCCAATTAGGCAATCAGCCCCAGCATTTT
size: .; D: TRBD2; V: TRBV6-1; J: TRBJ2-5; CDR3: CASSEAPSGSSETQYF; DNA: TGTGCCAGCAGTGAAGCGCCTAGCGGGAGTTCGGAGACCCAGTACTTC
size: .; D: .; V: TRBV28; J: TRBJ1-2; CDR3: CASSLGRYGYTF; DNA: TGTGCCAGCAGTTTAGGACGCTATGGCTACACCTTC
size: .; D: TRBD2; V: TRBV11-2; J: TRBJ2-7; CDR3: CASSPGLAGTYEQYF; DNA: TGTGCCAGCAGCCCGGGACTAGCGGGGACCTACGAGCAGTACTTC
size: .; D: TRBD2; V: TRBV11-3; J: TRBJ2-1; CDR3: CASTASGQGNEQFF; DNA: TGTGCCAGCACCGCTAGCGGCCAGGGTAATGAGCAGTTCTTC
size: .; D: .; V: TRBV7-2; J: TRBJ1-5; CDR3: CASSLGGGNQPQHF; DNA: TGTGCCAGCAGCTTAGGGGGAGGCAATCAGCCCCAGCATTTT
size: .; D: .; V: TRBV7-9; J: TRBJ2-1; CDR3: CASSPINNEQFF; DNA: TGTGCCAGCAGCCCTATCAACAATGAGCAGTTCTTC
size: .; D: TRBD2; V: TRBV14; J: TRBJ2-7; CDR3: CASSSRSSGNYEQYF; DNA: TGTGCCAGCAGCTCCCGATCTAGCGGGAACTACGAGCAGTACTTC
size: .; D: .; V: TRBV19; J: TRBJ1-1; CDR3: CASRTLSVGVNTEAFF; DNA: TGTGCCAGTAGGACACTAAGCGTCGGGGTGAACACTGAAGCTTTCTTT
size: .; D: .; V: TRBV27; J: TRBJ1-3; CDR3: CASRTGTGNTIYF; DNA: TGTGCCAGCCGTACAGGGACGGGAAACACCATATATTTT
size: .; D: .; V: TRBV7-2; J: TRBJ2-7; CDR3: CASSNNPEQYF; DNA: TGTGCCAGCAGCAACAACCCCGAGCAGTACTTC
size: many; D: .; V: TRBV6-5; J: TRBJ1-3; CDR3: CASSYSYQTGNTIYF; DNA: TGTGCCAGCAGTTACTCGTATCAGACTGGAAACACCATATATTTT
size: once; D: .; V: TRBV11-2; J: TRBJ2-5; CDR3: CASSFREPQETQYF; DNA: TGTGCCAGCAGCTTCCGGGAGCCTCAAGAGACCCAGTACTTC
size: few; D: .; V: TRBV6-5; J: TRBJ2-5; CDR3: CASSATPGGGETQYF; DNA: TGTGCCAGCAGTGCAACGCCGGGGGGCGGAGAGACCCAGTACTTC
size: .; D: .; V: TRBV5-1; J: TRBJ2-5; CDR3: CASSADSLETQYF; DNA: TGCGCCAGCAGCGCGGACAGCTTAGAGACCCAGTACTTC
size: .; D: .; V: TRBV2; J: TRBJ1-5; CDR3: CASNLRGRGKRNQPQHF; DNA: TGTGCCAGCAACCTCAGAGGGAGGGGGAAGCGCAATCAGCCCCAGCATTTT
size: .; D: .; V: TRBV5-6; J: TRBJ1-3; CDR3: CASSFGRGSGNTIYF; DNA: TGTGCCAGCAGCTTTGGACGCGGCTCTGGAAACACCATATATTTT
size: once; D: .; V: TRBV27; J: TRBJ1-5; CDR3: CASSPSRRGEHQPQHF; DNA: TGTGCCAGCAGTCCTTCTCGACGCGGAGAACATCAGCCCCAGCATTTT
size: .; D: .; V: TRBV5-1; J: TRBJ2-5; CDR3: CASSSADLSGQETQYF; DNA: TGCGCCAGCAGCTCCGCTGATTTGTCGGGGCAAGAGACCCAGTACTTC
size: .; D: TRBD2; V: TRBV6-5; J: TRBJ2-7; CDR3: CASRSGREEIGEQYF; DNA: TGTGCCAGCAGGAGTGGGCGGGAGGAGATTGGCGAGCAGTACTTC
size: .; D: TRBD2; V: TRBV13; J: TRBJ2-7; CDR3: CASRQNPGLAGGHEQYF; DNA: TGTGCCAGCAGACAAAACCCGGGACTAGCGGGAGGACACGAGCAGTACTTC
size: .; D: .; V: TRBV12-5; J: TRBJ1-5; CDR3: CASGFQGSVNQPQHF; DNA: TGTGCTAGTGGTTTCCAGGGTTCGGTCAATCAGCCCCAGCATTTT
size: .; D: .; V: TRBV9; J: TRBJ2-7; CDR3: CASSVAGMGYEQYF; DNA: TGTGCCAGCAGCGTAGCAGGGATGGGCTACGAGCAGTACTTC
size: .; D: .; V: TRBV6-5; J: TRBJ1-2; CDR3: CASSYSTEEVRYGYTF; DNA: TGTGCCAGCAGTTACTCAACTGAGGAGGTTCGCTATGGCTACACCTTC
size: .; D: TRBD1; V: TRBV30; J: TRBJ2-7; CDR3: CAWDRGSYEQYF; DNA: TGTGCCTGGGACAGGGGTTCGTACGAGCAGTACTTC
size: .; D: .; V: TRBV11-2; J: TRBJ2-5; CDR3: CASSLGASVEETQYF; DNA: TGTGCCAGCAGCTTAGGGGCTAGCGTAGAAGAGACCCAGTACTTC
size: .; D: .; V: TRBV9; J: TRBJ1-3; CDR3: CASSLTGMNGNTIYF; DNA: TGTGCCAGCAGCCTGACGGGGATGAATGGAAACACCATATATTTT
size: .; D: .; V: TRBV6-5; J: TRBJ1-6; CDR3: CASRKKGYSPLHF; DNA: TGTGCCAGCAGAAAAAAGGGGTATTCACCCCTCCACTTT
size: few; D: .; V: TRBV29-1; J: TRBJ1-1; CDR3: CSVNQAGTSNTEAFF; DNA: TGCAGCGTAAACCAGGCAGGGACCTCGAACACTGAAGCTTTCTTT
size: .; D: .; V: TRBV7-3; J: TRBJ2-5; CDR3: CASSLGQQGETQYF; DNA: TGTGCCAGCAGCTTAGGCCAGCAGGGGGAGACCCAGTACTTC
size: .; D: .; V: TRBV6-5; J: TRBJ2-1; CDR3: CASSRQVSYNEQFF; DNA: TGTGCCAGCAGTCGACAGGTCTCCTACAATGAGCAGTTCTTC
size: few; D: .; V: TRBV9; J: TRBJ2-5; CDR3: CASSVEALEETQYF; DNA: TGTGCCAGCAGCGTAGAGGCGCTCGAAGAGACCCAGTACTTC
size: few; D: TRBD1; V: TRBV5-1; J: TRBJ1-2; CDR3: CASSRDSQGYTF; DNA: TGCGCCAGCAGCCGGGACAGCCAAGGCTACACCTTC
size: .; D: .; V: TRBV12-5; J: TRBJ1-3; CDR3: CASGALSGNTIYF; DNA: TGTGCTAGTGGTGCCCTCTCTGGAAACACCATATATTTT
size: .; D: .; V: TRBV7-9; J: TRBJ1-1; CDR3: CASSLAYLEAFF; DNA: TGTGCCAGCAGTCTGGCCTATTTGGAAGCTTTCTTT
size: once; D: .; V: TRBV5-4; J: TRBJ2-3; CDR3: CASSLDTDTQYF; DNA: TGTGCCAGCAGCTTGGATACAGATACGCAGTATTTT
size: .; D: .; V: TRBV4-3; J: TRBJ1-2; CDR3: CASSQDKGGGYTF; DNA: TGCGCCAGCAGCCAAGATAAGGGGGGTGGCTACACCTTC
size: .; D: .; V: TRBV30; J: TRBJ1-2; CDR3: CAWSKQSYGYTF; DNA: TGTGCCTGGAGTAAACAGTCCTATGGCTACACCTTC
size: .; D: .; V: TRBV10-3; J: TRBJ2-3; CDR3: CAIRGSSRGTDTQYF; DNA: TGTGCCATCAGGGGGTCAAGTCGGGGCACAGATACGCAGTATTTT
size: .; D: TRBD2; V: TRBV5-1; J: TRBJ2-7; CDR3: CASSWRGGLGEQYF; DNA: TGCGCCAGCAGCTGGCGGGGGGGCCTCGGCGAGCAGTACTTC
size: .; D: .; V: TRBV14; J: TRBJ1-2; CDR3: CASSPLGNNYGYTF; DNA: TGTGCCAGCAGCCCCCTGGGAAATAACTATGGCTACACCTTC
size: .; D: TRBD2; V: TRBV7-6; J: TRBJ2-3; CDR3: CASSLGTMDTQYF; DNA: TGTGCCAGCAGCCTAGGGACTATGGATACGCAGTATTTT
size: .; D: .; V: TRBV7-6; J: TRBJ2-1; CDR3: CASSLAIGLGSSYNEQFF; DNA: TGTGCCAGCAGCTTAGCGATCGGCCTAGGCAGCTCCTACAATGAGCAGTTCTTC
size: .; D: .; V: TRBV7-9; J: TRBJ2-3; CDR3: CASSPARITDTQYF; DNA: TGTGCCAGCAGCCCAGCCCGAATCACAGATACGCAGTATTTT
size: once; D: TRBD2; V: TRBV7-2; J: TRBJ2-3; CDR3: CASSSAGTSGMTDTQYF; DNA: TGTGCCAGCAGCTCCGCCGGGACTAGCGGGATGACAGATACGCAGTATTTT
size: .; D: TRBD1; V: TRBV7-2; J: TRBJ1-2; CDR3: CASSTGQKYGYTF; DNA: TGTGCCAGCAGTACGGGACAGAAATATGGCTACACCTTC
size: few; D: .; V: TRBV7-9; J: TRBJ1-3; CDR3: CASSRGTATYGNTIYF; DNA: TGTGCCAGCAGCCGAGGGACGGCAACCTATGGAAACACCATATATTTT
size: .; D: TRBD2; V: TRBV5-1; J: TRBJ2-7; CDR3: CASSLAGRGEGEQYF; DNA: TGCGCCAGCAGCTTGGCGGGGAGGGGCGAGGGAGAGCAGTACTTC